The clone carrying this T cell receptor (beta chain) was seen only a few times. Its antigen remains unknown. V lost 0 bases to trimming and J lost 4 bases, with 12 bases between them. Germline CDR1 and CDR2: SGHRS and YFSETQ. This CDR3 is built from 15 residues. This sample was included in a study of blood T cells in healthy people across ages. For the study at large: About one barcoded TCR beta cDNA was captured per two T cells.

Overall study findings and caveats: In older individuals, TCR beta diversity per million T cells was lower, falling roughly linearly with age. More naive CD4+ cells and higher diversity marked long-lived donors relative to aged donors.

With a J-beta primer mix and a sample-barcoded 5' primer, a second PCR ran roughly 6 to 12 cycles. Each cDNA molecule carried a tag from a template-switch adaptor that contained 12 random nucleotides. Via MiXCR, TCRdb re-called the 5' RACE reads, giving one row per CDR3 protein. The repertoire has 1.5 million to 1.9 million distinct CDR3 sequences, 35% to 45% of them found once; the top ten carry around 4%. The sample comprised blood. The rearrangement uses TRBV5-1 and TRBJ2-3; the D gene is possibly TRBD2 (5 bases). The receptor was isolated from a young woman in good health. CDR3 nucleotides: TGCGCCAGCAGCTTGGCCACTAGGGCCCCAGATACGCAGTATTTT. It is translated as CASSLATRAPDTQYF.